This TCR beta chain is from a study of PD-L1 blockade in urothelial cancer. The wider study: About 90% of the roughly 29 patients were men whose urothelial cancer was bladder-origin. Chemotherapy regimens numbering 0 to 3 had been given to patients. Timepoints chosen for blood analysis were 3 weeks (second dose) and 6 weeks after treatment start. General observations from the study: More expansion of tumor-associated blood clones, seen at 3 weeks, marked durable-benefit patients.

Noted time point: pretreatment peripheral blood. This CDR3 has 16 residues. Germline V lookup: CDR1 SNHLY, CDR2 FYNNEI. J gave up 0 bases and V 6 bases, and 7 bases lay outside the gene matches. This table comes from immunoSEQ multiplex PCR, and its TCRdb copy is limited to in-frame clones, with some not included. The data show 80,000 to 90,000 clones, over 75% seen once. Of note for this clone: The antigen remains undetermined.

Material: PBMCs, obtained around atezolizumab (anti-PD-L1) treatment. The chain combines TRBV2 with TRBJ1-2; the match to TRBD1 covers 10 bases. The receptor comes from a man between 60 and 75 years old with urothelial cancer. CDR3 nucleotide sequence: TGTGCCAGCAGCCTACCCGGACAGGGGGCTAACTATGGCTACACCTTC. It specifies CASSLPGQGANYGYTF.